Below, 2 T cell receptor beta chains from the same sample are listed, as sequenced in a study of sequential checkpoint blockade in melanoma. Libraries were prepared by immunoSEQ multiplex PCR; TCRdb keeps only in-frame clonotypes and omits some of them. The data contain about 3,400 clones, over 20% of them seen just once; the ten biggest clones take up approximately 7.6%. Documented treatment: randomized to nivolumab then ipilimumab (arm A) or the reverse (arm B). This specimen consisted of tumor tissue (inferred from file names), obtained from a patient given nivolumab and ipilimumab in sequence. These receptors came from a human donor with melanoma.

This clone is medium-sized within its sample. The gene calls are TRBV11-3 and TRBJ2-7, with 8 positions matching TRBD1. The junction had 5 bases not matched to a gene; V was cut back by 3 bases and J by 1 base. CDR1 and CDR2 from the germline V gene are SGHNT and YENEEA. This CDR3 is built from 15 residues. CDR3 nucleotide sequence: TGTGCCAGCAGCTTCGGGCAGGGGGCTTCCTACGAGCAGTACTTC. Residues: CASSFGQGASYEQYF.

The chain joins TRBV5-1 to TRBJ2-2; tentative D call: TRBD1 (6 bases). Germline assignment: CDR1 SGHRS and CDR2 YFSETQ. V lost 4 bases to trimming and J lost 3 bases, with 10 bases between them. The CDR3 is 14 residues long. The CDR3 reads CASSKGQDTGELFF. CDR3 DNA: TGCGCCAGCAGCAAGGGACAAGACACCGGGGAGCTGTTTTTT.